A single sample gave rise to the 32 T cell receptor beta chains below, sequenced in a study of graft-versus-host responses after intestinal transplantation. Produced via immunoSEQ multiplex PCR; TCRdb's table is partial and in-frame only. The sample has about 100,000 clones, roughly 90% seen once. No antigen has been assigned to these receptors. The sequencing used unstimulated CD4+ T cells sorted from spleen or lymph node cells, collected before transplant. These receptors came from a human donor who was the organ donor for an intestinal transplant.

This chain links TRBV30 with TRBJ1-1; 11 bases fit TRBD1. CDR3 length equals 16 residues. Germline CDR1 is GTSNPN and CDR2 is SVGIG (reference sequence). V trimming: 3 bases; J trimming: 1 base; junction bases outside the gene matches: 7. The CDR3 nucleotides read TGTGCCTGGAGCTGGGGACAGGGGGGTCCGAACACTGAAGCTTTCTTT. Its protein product is CAWSWGQGGPNTEAFF. Full variable domain (rest looked up from reference TRBV30 and TRBJ1-1): SQTIHQWPATLVQPVGSPLSLECTVEGTSNPNLYWYRQAAGRGLQLLFYSVGIGQISSEVPQNLSASRPQDRQFILSSKKLLLSDSGFYLCAWSWGQGGPNTEAFFGQGTRLTVV.

The chain employs TRBV7-9 and TRBJ2-3, with D hard to call. This CDR3 is built from 13 residues. Deletions cut 0 bases from V and 2 bases from J, with 3 bases between. CDR1 and CDR2 from the germline V gene are SEHNR and FQNEAQ (reference sequence). This CDR3 reads CASSLAHTDTQYF. The CDR3 region has the DNA TGTGCCAGCAGCTTAGCCCACACAGATACGCAGTATTTT.

J is TRBJ1-1 and V is TRBV11-2; D is ambiguous. The CDR3 is made up of 13 amino acids. Germline V gene lookup returns CDR1 SGHAT and CDR2 FQNNGV. Trimming removed 1 base at V and 0 bases at J, with 3 bases between. In nucleotides, the CDR3 is TGTGCCAGCAGCTTAGGTCTGAACACTGAAGCTTTCTTT. It specifies CASSLGLNTEAFF. Variable domain in full (rest from reference TRBV11-2 and TRBJ1-1): EAGVAQSPRYKIIEKRQSVAFWCNPISGHATLYWYQQILGQGPKLLIQFQNNGVVDDSQLPKDRFSAERLKGVDSTLKIQPAKLEDSAVYLCASSLGLNTEAFFGQGTRLTVV.

The V call is TRBV9, the J call TRBJ1-6, with D uncertain. The CDR3 is 13 residues long. Per the germline V gene, CDR1 is SGDLS and CDR2 is YYNGEE. Trimming took off 6 bases at V and 10 bases at J, with 14 bases between the two ends. The DNA for the CDR3 is TGTGCCAGCACCTACCTGGATGGCTCACCCCTCCACTTT. Residues: CASTYLDGSPLHF.

V is TRBV5-4 and J is TRBJ2-5; 7 bases align to TRBD2. The V segment lost 2 bases and the J segment 4 bases; nucleotides outside the gene matches: 8. The CDR3 length is 15 residues. Germline-derived CDR1 and CDR2 are SGHNT and YYREEE (reference sequence). For the CDR3, the DNA is TGTGCCAGCAGCTTTGGAGGTACTAGCGCAGAGACCCAGTACTTC. Its protein product is CASSFGGTSAETQYF.

The rearrangement uses TRBV5-1 and TRBJ2-1, with TRBD2 matching 10 bases. This CDR3 region has 14 residues. The junction had 5 bases not matched to a gene; V was cut back by 7 bases and J by 4 bases. Germline loops: CDR1 SGHRS, CDR2 YFSETQ. Here the CDR3 DNA reads TGCGCCAGCTCCCTAGCGGGGGAATACAATGAGCAGTTCTTC. This sequence encodes CASSLAGEYNEQFF.

The chain has TRBV9 and TRBJ1-1; D remains ambiguous. Germline V gene data show CDR1 as SGDLS and CDR2 as YYNGEE. The CDR3 sequence is 14 residues long. V shed 4 bases and J shed 7 bases, with 17 bases lying between them. CDR3 sequence: CASSFSVNTGEAFF. The CDR3 DNA is TGTGCCAGCAGCTTTAGCGTGAACACCGGTGAAGCTTTCTTT.

This clone was picked up one time. V is TRBV10-3 and J is TRBJ1-4, with D perhaps matching TRBD1 (6 bases). Germline CDR1 and CDR2: ENHRY and SYGVKD. The CDR3 is 15 amino acids. Trimming cost V 6 bases and J 6 bases, with 17 bases left between them. The CDR3 nucleotides read TGTGCCATCAGCCCAGTAGCAGGGGAGGATGAAAAACTGTTTTTT. Translation: CAISPVAGEDEKLFF.

The chain carries TRBV5-4 and TRBJ2-5; TRBD1 is a possible D gene (6 bases). Germline lookup yields CDR1 SGHNT and CDR2 YYREEE (reference sequence). Trimming shortened V by 6 bases and J by 4 bases, and 13 bases separated the two germline ends. The CDR3 runs to 13 residues. The chain's CDR3 is CASTRGRSETQYF. CDR3 DNA: TGTGCCAGCACCAGGGGACGGTCAGAGACCCAGTACTTC.

CDR3 DNA: TGCGCCAGCAGCACCAATACAGGGTTTTCCTACGAGCAGTACTTC. Protein: CASSTNTGFSYEQYF. The rearrangement joins TRBV5-1 to TRBJ2-7; D may be TRBD1 (6 bases). Germline V gives CDR1 SGHRS, CDR2 YFSETQ. The CDR3 sequence is 15 residues long. V lost 4 bases, J lost 1 base, and 15 bases lay in between.

This chain uses TRBV5-1 with TRBJ2-3, with no clear D. The CDR3 sequence is 15 residues long. Trimming left V 0 bases short and J 4 bases short, with 12 bases between. In germline, CDR1 is SGHRS, CDR2 YFSETQ. DNA for the CDR3: TGCGCCAGCAGCTTGGGCAGCGTAACAGCAGATACGCAGTATTTT. The encoded protein is CASSLGSVTADTQYF.

The rearrangement links TRBV9 to TRBJ1-4; D is undetermined. Germline CDR1 reads SGDLS; CDR2 reads YYNGEE. The CDR3 runs 12 residues. Trimming shortened V by 4 bases and J by 14 bases, and 15 bases separated the two germline ends. The CDR3 DNA follows: TGTGCCAGCAGCCGCTACGGCTCAAGTCTGTTTTTT. Encoded protein: CASSRYGSSLFF.

V and J are TRBV5-1 and TRBJ2-3; D perhaps matches TRBD1 (5 bases). Germline CDR1 reads SGHRS; CDR2 reads YFSETQ. CDR3 length equals 15 residues. Trimming took off 3 bases at V and 2 bases at J, with 13 bases between the two ends. The CDR3 coding sequence is TGCGCCAGCAGCTCGGACGGTGGACACACAGATACGCAGTATTTT. Residues: CASSSDGGHTDTQYF.

The J gene is TRBJ2-6, the V gene TRBV10-1; D gene unclear. CDR3 size: 15 residues. The germline gives CDR1 WNHNN, CDR2 SYGVQD (reference sequence). Trimming shortened V by 0 bases and J by 0 bases, and 3 bases separated the two germline ends. The CDR3: CASSESGSGANVLTF. CDR3 bases: TGCGCCAGCAGTGAGTCTGGCTCTGGGGCCAACGTCCTGACTTTC.

This clone was counted a few times. Within the sample, other DNA sequences also encode this same CDR3. The CDR3 nucleotides are TGTGCCAGCAGTGAAGGGTCCTCTGGGGCCAACGTCCTGACTTTC. This codes for CASSEGSSGANVLTF. The rearrangement uses TRBV6-1 and TRBJ2-6; D call uncertain. The CDR3 totals 15 residues. V lost 1 base and J lost 0, with 4 bases in between. Germline V lookup: CDR1 MNHNS, CDR2 SASEGT.

V is TRBV7-8 and J is TRBJ2-7; perhaps D is TRBD1 or TRBD2 (7 bases each). CDR3 length equals 15 residues. Germline assignment: CDR1 SGHVS and CDR2 FQNEAQ. Deletions cut 5 bases from V and 0 bases from J, with 14 bases between. Here the CDR3 reads CASSPQGGTSYEQYF. CDR3 bases: TGTGCCAGCAGCCCCCAGGGGGGGACCTCCTACGAGCAGTACTTC.

This chain connects TRBV6-1 to TRBJ1-6, with 10 bases identical to TRBD1. The CDR3 covers 15 residues. Germline assignment: CDR1 MNHNS and CDR2 SASEGT. With V trimmed by 4 bases and J by 7 bases, 4 bases remained unmatched. The CDR3 protein is CASSARDRGNSPLHF. The CDR3 nucleotides read TGTGCCAGCAGTGCCAGGGACAGGGGAAATTCACCCCTCCACTTT.

The rearrangement uses TRBV10-3 and TRBJ2-7, with D uncertain. This CDR3 spans 10 amino acids. Germline V CDR1 and CDR2: ENHRY, SYGVKD. V dropped 8 bases and J dropped 3 bases, with 5 bases sitting between them. DNA of the CDR3: TGTGCCATCGGCCTCTACGAGCAGTACTTC. Translating it yields CAIGLYEQYF.

The chain joins TRBV28 to TRBJ2-7, with 7 bases aligning to TRBD1. Per germline, CDR1 MDHEN and CDR2 SYDVKM. This CDR3 is 16 amino acids long. V was clipped by 5 bases and J by 7 bases; unmatched bases: 17. The CDR3 loop reads CASSPPMKAGGNEQYF. CDR3 in DNA: TGTGCCAGCAGTCCCCCCATGAAGGCAGGGGGAAATGAGCAGTACTTC.

This clone has only one observation. This chain connects TRBV29-1 to TRBJ1-2; 9 bases match TRBD1. V dropped 4 bases and J dropped 2; count of bases not matched to a gene: 5. Looked up from germline, CDR1 is SQVTM and CDR2 is ANQGSEA. The CDR3 runs 14 residues. As DNA, the CDR3 is TGCAGCGTTGGGGGTGACAGGGGGAACTATGGCTACACCTTC. It yields the protein CSVGGDRGNYGYTF.

This sequence joins TRBV7-9 and TRBJ2-5; D is unclear. Trimming removed 1 base from V and 1 base from J, with 10 bases in between. The CDR3 runs 15 residues. Germline V gene sequence: CDR1 SEHNR, CDR2 FQNEAQ (reference sequence). In DNA, the CDR3 is TGTGCCAGCAGCTTAGGGGGTGGGGTCCAAGAGACCCAGTACTTC. Protein product: CASSLGGGVQETQYF.

The V and J genes are TRBV28 and TRBJ1-1; D might be TRBD1 (6 bases). The CDR3 has 14 amino acids. With 5 bases removed from V and 4 bases from J, the gap between germline ends came to 14 bases. Germline V CDR1 and CDR2: MDHEN, SYDVKM. DNA for the CDR3: TGTGCCAGCAGTCTTCGTTCAGGGGTCACTGAAGCTTTCTTT. It translates to CASSLRSGVTEAFF.

V and J are TRBV28 and TRBJ2-2, with 7 bases identical to TRBD1. The CDR3 is 19 residues long. Trimming removed 6 bases from V and 4 bases from J; junction bases left unmatched: 20. CDR1 is MDHEN, CDR2 SYDVKM, per germline. The CDR3 DNA is TGTGCCAGCAGCCCTGCACCGGGACAGAATAAAGCGCGCACCGGGGAGCTGTTTTTT. This encodes CASSPAPGQNKARTGELFF.

V gene TRBV7-3 combines with J gene TRBJ2-3; D perhaps matches TRBD2 (6 bases). This CDR3 comprises 16 residues. V was clipped by 0 bases and J by 0 bases, with 10 bases between them. Looked up from germline, CDR1 is SGHTA and CDR2 is FQGTGA. The DNA of the CDR3 is TGTGCCAGCAGCTTAACTAGCGGTGCTAGCACAGATACGCAGTATTTT. This gives the protein CASSLTSGASTDTQYF.

The chain links TRBV6-1 to TRBJ1-2; D call uncertain. V was pared by 7 bases and J by 8 bases, with 17 bases between. From germline, CDR1 is MNHNS and CDR2 SASEGT. This CDR3 is built from 13 residues. The DNA of the CDR3 is TGTGCCAGCACGTTGTCAAAAGGGCGAGGCTACACCTTC. Its protein is CASTLSKGRGYTF.

The CDR3 coding sequence is TGTGCCAGTAGTGCAAGCAGCAATCAGCCCCAGCATTTT. Translation gives CASSASSNQPQHF. This chain joins TRBV19 and TRBJ1-5; no firm D call. CDR3 length: 13 residues. Germline CDR1 is LNHDA and CDR2 is SQIVND (reference sequence). The V and J ends lost 5 bases and 1 base respectively, with 6 bases between them.

The chain joins TRBV6-6 to TRBJ1-6; D is unclear. Deletions cut 6 bases from V and 9 bases from J, with 6 bases between. This CDR3 is built from 11 residues. Germline CDR1 MNHNY, CDR2 SVGAGI (reference sequence). In nucleotides, the CDR3 is TGTGCCAGCAGACGCGGTTCACCCCTCCACTTT. Its protein is CASRRGSPLHF.

J is TRBJ2-7 and V is TRBV30; TRBD2 matches at 7 bases. This CDR3 has 12 residues. From germline, CDR1 is GTSNPN and CDR2 SVGIG (reference sequence). After removal of 7 bases from V and 4 bases from J, the junction contained 7 bases not matched to a gene. CDR3: CASEGGRYEQYF. CDR3 bases: TGTGCCTCCGAGGGAGGGAGGTACGAGCAGTACTTC.

The chain carries TRBV5-8 and TRBJ1-1, with a possible D match to TRBD1 (5 bases). The V gene's germline CDR1 is SGHTS and CDR2 YDEGEE. This CDR3 is 14 amino acids long. V was clipped by 4 bases and J by 2 bases, with 12 bases between them. CDR3 loop: CASSMGLINTEAFF. Here the CDR3 DNA reads TGTGCCAGCAGCATGGGACTGATTAACACTGAAGCTTTCTTT.

On this clone: Other DNA sequences in this specimen translate into the identical CDR3. The V gene is TRBV5-1, the J gene TRBJ1-2; no firm D call. CDR3 length equals 14 residues. Germline assignment: CDR1 SGHRS and CDR2 YFSETQ. The ends were cut back, 0 bases at V and 2 bases at J, with 8 bases in the middle. The CDR3 nucleotides are TGCGCCAGCAGCTTGGAGCAGTCCAACTATGGCTACACCTTC. Amino acids: CASSLEQSNYGYTF.

The J gene is TRBJ2-7, the V gene TRBV6-5, with 9 bases identical to TRBD1. The CDR3 has 13 amino acids. The ends lost 4 bases at V and 2 bases at J; junction bases unmatched: 0. CDR1 is MNHEY and CDR2 is SVGAGI in the germline V gene. CDR3 DNA: TGTGCCAGCAGTTGGACAGGGGCCTACGAGCAGTACTTC. This gives the protein CASSWTGAYEQYF.

The chain recombines TRBV6-5 with TRBJ1-1, with D possibly matching TRBD1 (6 bases). V lost 0 bases and J 4 bases, leaving 12 bases between the germline ends. Per germline, CDR1 MNHEY and CDR2 SVGAGI. This CDR3 contains 15 residues. The CDR3 here is CASSYSRGRGTEAFF. The CDR3 coding sequence is TGTGCCAGCAGTTACTCCAGGGGAAGGGGCACTGAAGCTTTCTTT.